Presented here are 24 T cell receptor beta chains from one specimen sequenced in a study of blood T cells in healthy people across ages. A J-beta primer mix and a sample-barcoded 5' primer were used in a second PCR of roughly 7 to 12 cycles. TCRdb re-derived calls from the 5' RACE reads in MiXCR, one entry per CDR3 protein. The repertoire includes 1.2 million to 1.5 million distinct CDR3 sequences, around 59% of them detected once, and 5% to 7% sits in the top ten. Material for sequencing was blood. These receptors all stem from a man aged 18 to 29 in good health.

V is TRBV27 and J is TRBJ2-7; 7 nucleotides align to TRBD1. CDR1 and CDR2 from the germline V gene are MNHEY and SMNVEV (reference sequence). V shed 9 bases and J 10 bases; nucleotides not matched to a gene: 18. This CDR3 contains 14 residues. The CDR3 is CARFYLSGLGGQYF. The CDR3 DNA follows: TGTGCCAGGTTCTATCTGTCGGGCTTAGGGGGCCAGTACTTC.

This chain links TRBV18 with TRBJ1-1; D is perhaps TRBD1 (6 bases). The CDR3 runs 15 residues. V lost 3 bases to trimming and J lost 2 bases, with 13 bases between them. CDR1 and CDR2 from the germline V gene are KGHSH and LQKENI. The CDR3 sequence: CASSPLDRSNTEAFF. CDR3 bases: TGTGCCAGCTCACCGCTGGACAGATCTAACACTGAAGCTTTCTTT.

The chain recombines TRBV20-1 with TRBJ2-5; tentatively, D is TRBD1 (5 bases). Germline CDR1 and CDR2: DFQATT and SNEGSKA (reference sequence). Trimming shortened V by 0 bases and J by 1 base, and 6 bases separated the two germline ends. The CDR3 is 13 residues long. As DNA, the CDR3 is TGCAGTGCTAGAGAGACAGTCCAAGAGACCCAGTACTTC. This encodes CSARETVQETQYF.

CDR3 residues: CASRPGTYLTGELFF. The CDR3 DNA sequence: TGTGCCAGCAGGCCCGGGACATACCTCACCGGGGAGCTGTTTTTT. This chain uses TRBV6-5 with TRBJ2-2; the D gene is possibly TRBD1 (6 bases). Deletions cut 6 bases from V and 4 bases from J, with 15 bases between. The germline V gene has CDR1 MNHEY and CDR2 SVGAGI. The length of the CDR3 is 15 residues.

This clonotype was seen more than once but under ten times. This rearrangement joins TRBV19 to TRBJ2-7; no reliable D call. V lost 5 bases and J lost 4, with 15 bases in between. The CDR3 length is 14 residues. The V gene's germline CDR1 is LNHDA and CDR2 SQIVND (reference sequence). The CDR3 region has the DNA TGTGCCAGTAGTGTGGATATACGGGCGTACGAGCAGTACTTC. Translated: CASSVDIRAYEQYF.

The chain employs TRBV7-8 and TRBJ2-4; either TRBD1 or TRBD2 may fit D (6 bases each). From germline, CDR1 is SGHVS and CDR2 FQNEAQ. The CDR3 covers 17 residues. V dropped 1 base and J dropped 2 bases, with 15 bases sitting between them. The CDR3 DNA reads TGTGCCAGCAGCTTAGAGGGACGGGGGCGTCCCAAAAACATTCAGTACTTC. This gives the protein CASSLEGRGRPKNIQYF.

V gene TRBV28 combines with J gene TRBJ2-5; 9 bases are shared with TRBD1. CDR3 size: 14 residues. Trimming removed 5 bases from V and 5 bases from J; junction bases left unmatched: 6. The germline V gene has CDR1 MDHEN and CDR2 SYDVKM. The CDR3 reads CASSRDRVVETQYF. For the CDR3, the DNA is TGTGCCAGCAGTCGGGACAGGGTTGTGGAGACCCAGTACTTC. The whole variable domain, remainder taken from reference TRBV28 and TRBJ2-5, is DVKVTQSSRYLVKRTGEKVFLECVQDMDHENMFWYRQDPGLGLRLIYFSYDVKMKEKGDIPEGYSVSREKKERFSLILESASTNQTSMYLCASSRDRVVETQYFGPGTRLLVL.

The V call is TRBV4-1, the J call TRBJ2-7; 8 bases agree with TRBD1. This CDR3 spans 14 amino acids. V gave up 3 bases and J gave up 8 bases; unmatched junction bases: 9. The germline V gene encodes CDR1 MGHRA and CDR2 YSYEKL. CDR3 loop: CASSHPGQVAQQYF. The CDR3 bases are TGCGCCAGCAGCCACCCGGGACAGGTGGCCCAGCAGTACTTC.

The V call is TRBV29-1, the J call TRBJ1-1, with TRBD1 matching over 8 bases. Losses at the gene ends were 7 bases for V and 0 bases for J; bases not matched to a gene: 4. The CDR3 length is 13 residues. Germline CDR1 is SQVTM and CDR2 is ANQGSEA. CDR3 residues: CSAEGQVNTEAFF. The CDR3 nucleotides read TGCAGCGCTGAGGGACAGGTGAACACTGAAGCTTTCTTT.

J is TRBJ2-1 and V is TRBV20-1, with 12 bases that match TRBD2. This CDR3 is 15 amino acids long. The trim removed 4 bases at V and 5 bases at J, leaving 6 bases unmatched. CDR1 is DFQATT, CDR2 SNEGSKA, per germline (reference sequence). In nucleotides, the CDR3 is TGCAGTGCTACAAAGACTAGCGGGAGTAACAATGAGCAGTTCTTC. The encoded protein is CSATKTSGSNNEQFF.

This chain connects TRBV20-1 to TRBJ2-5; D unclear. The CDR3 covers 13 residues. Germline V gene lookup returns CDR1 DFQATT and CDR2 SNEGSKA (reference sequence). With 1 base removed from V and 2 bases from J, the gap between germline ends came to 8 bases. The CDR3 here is CSARGYSQETQYF. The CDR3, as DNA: TGCAGTGCTAGAGGATACAGTCAAGAGACCCAGTACTTC.

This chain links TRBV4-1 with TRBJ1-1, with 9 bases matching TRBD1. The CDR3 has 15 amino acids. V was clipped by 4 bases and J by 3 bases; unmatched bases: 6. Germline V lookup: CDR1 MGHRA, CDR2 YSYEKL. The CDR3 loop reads CASSPGTGTDTEAFF. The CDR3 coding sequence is TGCGCCAGCAGCCCAGGGACAGGGACGGACACTGAAGCTTTCTTT.

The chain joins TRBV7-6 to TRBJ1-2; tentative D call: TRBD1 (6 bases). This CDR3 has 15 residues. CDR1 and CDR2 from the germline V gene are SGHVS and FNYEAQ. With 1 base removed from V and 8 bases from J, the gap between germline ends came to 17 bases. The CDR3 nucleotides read TGTGCCAGCAGCTTAGTTTTGTCAGGGGACACAGGCTACACCTTC. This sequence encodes CASSLVLSGDTGYTF.

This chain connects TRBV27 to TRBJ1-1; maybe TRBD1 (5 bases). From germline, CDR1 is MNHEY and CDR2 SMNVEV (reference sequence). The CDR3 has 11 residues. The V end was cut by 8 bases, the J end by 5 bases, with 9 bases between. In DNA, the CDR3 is TGTGCCAGCTGGGGGGAGACTGAAGCTTTCTTT. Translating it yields CASWGETEAFF.

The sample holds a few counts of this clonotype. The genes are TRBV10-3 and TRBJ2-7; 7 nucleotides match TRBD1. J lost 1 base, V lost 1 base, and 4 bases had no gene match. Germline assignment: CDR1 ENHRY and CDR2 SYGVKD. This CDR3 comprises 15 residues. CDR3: CAISELQGLSYEQYF. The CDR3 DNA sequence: TGTGCCATCAGTGAGTTACAGGGGTTGTCCTACGAGCAGTACTTC.

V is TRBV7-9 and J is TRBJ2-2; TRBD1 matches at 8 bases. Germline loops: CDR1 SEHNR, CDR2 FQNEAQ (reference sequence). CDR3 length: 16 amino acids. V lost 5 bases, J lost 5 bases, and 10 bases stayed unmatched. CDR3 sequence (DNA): TGTGCCAGCAGCCCTCAGACAGGGGTTAGAACCGGGGAGCTGTTTTTT. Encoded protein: CASSPQTGVRTGELFF. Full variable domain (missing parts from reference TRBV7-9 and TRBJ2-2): DTGVSQNPRHKITKRGQNVTFRCDPISEHNRLYWYRQTLGQGPEFLTYFQNEAQLEKSRLLSDRFSAERPKGSFSTLEIQRTEQGDSAMYLCASSPQTGVRTGELFFGEGSRLTVL.

CDR3 nucleotide sequence: TGTGCCACCAGTGATTCGGGACAGGGCAGCGAGCAGTACTTC. It is translated as CATSDSGQGSEQYF. J is TRBJ2-7 and V is TRBV24-1; 9 nucleotides match TRBD1. Germline CDR1 is KGHDR and CDR2 is SFDVKD. V lost 2 bases to trimming and J lost 6 bases; unmatched junction nucleotides: 4. The CDR3 is 14 amino acids.

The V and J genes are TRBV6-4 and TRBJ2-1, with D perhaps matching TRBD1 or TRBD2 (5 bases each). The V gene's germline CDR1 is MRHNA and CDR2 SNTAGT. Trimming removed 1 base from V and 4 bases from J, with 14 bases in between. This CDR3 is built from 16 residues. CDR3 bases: TGTGCCAGCAGTGACTGGGACGCTGACCGATACAATGAGCAGTTCTTC. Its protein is CASSDWDADRYNEQFF.

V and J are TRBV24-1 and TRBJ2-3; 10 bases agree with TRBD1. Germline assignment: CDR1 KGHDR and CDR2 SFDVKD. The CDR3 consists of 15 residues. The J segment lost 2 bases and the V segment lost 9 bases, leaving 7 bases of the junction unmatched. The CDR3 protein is CATAVGTGDTDTQYF. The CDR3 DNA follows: TGTGCCACCGCCGTTGGGACAGGGGACACAGATACGCAGTATTTT.

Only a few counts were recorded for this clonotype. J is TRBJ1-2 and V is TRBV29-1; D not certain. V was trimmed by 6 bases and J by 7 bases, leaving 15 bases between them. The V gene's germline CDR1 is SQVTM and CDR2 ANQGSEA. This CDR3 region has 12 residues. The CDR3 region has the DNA TGCAGCGTCGCTCGAGGCTCTGTTGGCTACACCTTC. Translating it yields CSVARGSVGYTF.

In DNA, the CDR3 is TGTGCCAGCAGCAAAAAAGGAGAGGGTCAAGAGACCCAGTACTTC. This translates into CASSKKGEGQETQYF. The V and J genes are TRBV21-1 and TRBJ2-5; whether TRBD1, the table's D call, matches the DNA was not checked. TRBV21-1 represents a pseudogene. The CDR3 has 15 residues.

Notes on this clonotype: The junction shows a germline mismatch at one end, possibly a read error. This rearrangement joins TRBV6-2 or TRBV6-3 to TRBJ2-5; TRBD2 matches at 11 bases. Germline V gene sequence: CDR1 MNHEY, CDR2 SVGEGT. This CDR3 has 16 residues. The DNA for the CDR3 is TGTGCCAGCAGTACGGGACTAGCGGTTAAACAAGAGACCCGGTACTTC. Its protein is CASSTGLAVKQETRYF.

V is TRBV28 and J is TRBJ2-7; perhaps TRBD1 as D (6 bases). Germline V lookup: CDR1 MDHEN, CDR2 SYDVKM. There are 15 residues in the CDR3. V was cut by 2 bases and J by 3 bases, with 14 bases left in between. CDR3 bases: TGTGCCAGCAGTTTAAGAACAGGGCAAGGCTACGAGCAGTACTTC. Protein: CASSLRTGQGYEQYF.

This chain's CDR3 is CSVEVPGLQQFF. The CDR3, as DNA: TGCAGCGTTGAAGTACCGGGACTCCAGCAGTTCTTC. The rearrangement joins TRBV29-1 to TRBJ2-1; D may be TRBD2 (6 bases). The V and J ends lost 1 base and 11 bases respectively, with 12 bases between them. The germline V gene encodes CDR1 SQVTM and CDR2 ANQGSEA. This CDR3 comprises 12 residues.